This TCR beta chain was retrieved from a study of T cell responses to AZD1222 COVID-19 vaccine. Sequencing used immunoSEQ multiplex PCR; TCRdb keeps in-frame clones, though not all of them. Among some 120,000 clones listed, 80% to 95% were seen once. The V and J ends lost 3 bases and 7 bases respectively, with 9 bases between them. In germline, CDR1 is LNHDA, CDR2 SQIVND (reference sequence). There are 12 residues in the CDR3. The receptor was derived from an adult in good health. Sample: peripheral blood, taken on day 0 of AZD1222 vaccination. The chain links TRBV19 to TRBJ2-5; D unresolved. This CDR3 reads CASSIGMGTQYF. The DNA for the CDR3 is TGTGCCAGTAGTATTGGGATGGGGACCCAGTACTTC.